This T cell receptor (beta chain) was recovered during a study of early T cells in non-severe SARS-CoV-2 infection. Background on the study: Chains were not paired, and sequencing was done on bulk RNA from unsorted whole blood.

Each single cDNA molecule received a unique molecular identifier. From the 5' RACE reads, TCRdb called clonotypes with MiXCR, one entry per CDR3 protein. The sample carries some 60,000 distinct CDR3 sequences, more than 7.5% recorded once. The trim removed 8 bases at V and 3 bases at J, leaving 6 bases unmatched. This CDR3 comprises 14 residues. Looked up from germline, CDR1 is SGHAT and CDR2 is FQNNGV. This clonotype was observed a handful of times. The TCR was taken from an adult who was a healthcare worker with PCR-confirmed SARS-CoV-2 infection or an uninfected control (not recorded which). This rearrangement joins TRBV11-2 to TRBJ2-1; 8 nucleotides match TRBD2. The sequenced sample was whole blood. The CDR3 protein is CASRDAGGYNEQFF. The CDR3 nucleotides are TGTGCCAGCCGAGATGCGGGGGGCTACAATGAGCAGTTCTTC.